Below are 14 T cell receptor beta chains sequenced from a single sample in a study of neoadjuvant anti-PD-1 for oral cavity cancer. The data were produced by immunoSEQ multiplex PCR, yet TCRdb's version contains in-frame clones alone and is incomplete. The table lists 15,000 to 20,000 clones, under 75% of them singletons, with approximately 2.7% in the top ten. The specimen was PBMCs, collected before nivolumab (anti-PD-1) treatment. These TCRs come from a person aged 35-79 years with oral cavity squamous cell carcinoma.

The chain recombines TRBV6-5 with TRBJ2-2; 7 bases fit TRBD2. J gave up 5 bases and V 4 bases, and 1 base lay outside the gene matches. The CDR3 runs 13 residues. The V gene's germline CDR1 is MNHEY and CDR2 SVGAGI. CDR3 region: CASSWGGTGELFF. In nucleotides, the CDR3 is TGTGCCAGCAGTTGGGGGGGAACCGGGGAGCTGTTTTTT.

The J gene is TRBJ2-5, the V gene TRBV2, with 12 nucleotides matching TRBD2. Germline V lookup: CDR1 SNHLY, CDR2 FYNNEI. V lost 8 bases, J lost 5 bases, and 3 bases stayed unmatched. The CDR3 loop spans 13 amino acids. CDR3 loop: CASGTSGRETQYF. As DNA, the CDR3 is TGTGCCAGCGGAACTAGCGGGAGGGAGACCCAGTACTTC.

The rearrangement joins TRBV5-4 to TRBJ2-3; D might be TRBD2 (6 bases). There are 15 residues in the CDR3. Germline V gene lookup returns CDR1 SGHNT and CDR2 YYREEE (reference sequence). The germline V and J ends were trimmed by 3 bases and 6 bases, with 17 bases remaining between them. This CDR3 is CASSSAGTVRDTQYF. DNA of the CDR3: TGTGCCAGCAGCTCGGCCGGGACTGTCCGGGATACGCAGTATTTT.

This chain links TRBV7-6 with TRBJ1-5; 9 nucleotides align to TRBD1. Trimming cost V 1 base and J 5 bases; bases outside gene matches: 6. Germline CDR1 SGHVS, CDR2 FNYEAQ. CDR3 length equals 16 residues. The CDR3 reads CASSLEGQGVYQPQHF. Here the CDR3 DNA reads TGTGCCAGCAGCTTAGAGGGACAGGGCGTATATCAGCCCCAGCATTTT.

The J gene is TRBJ1-5, the V gene TRBV6-5, with D hard to call. The germline gives CDR1 MNHEY, CDR2 SVGAGI. Trimming cost V 5 bases and J 9 bases, with 17 bases left between them. The CDR3 is 14 residues long. The CDR3 is CASSTNPNSPPQHF. The CDR3 coding sequence is TGTGCCAGCAGTACCAATCCAAATAGCCCGCCCCAGCATTTT.

This chain connects TRBV11-1 to TRBJ1-1; D not certain. CDR1 SGHAT and CDR2 FQDESV come from the germline V gene (reference sequence). The CDR3 has 14 amino acids. Trimming stripped 1 base from V and 0 bases from J, with 6 bases between. The CDR3 reads CASSLGRMNTEAFF. The CDR3 DNA reads TGTGCCAGCAGCTTAGGTCGCATGAACACTGAAGCTTTCTTT.

The CDR3 loop is CASSLDPTGFSYNEQFF. CDR3 nucleotide sequence: TGCGCCAGCAGCTTGGATCCAACAGGGTTTTCCTACAATGAGCAGTTCTTC. The chain couples TRBV5-1 to TRBJ2-1; TRBD1 is a possible D gene (6 bases). This CDR3 comprises 17 residues. Trimming stripped 0 bases from V and 1 base from J, with 14 bases between. The germline V gene has CDR1 SGHRS and CDR2 YFSETQ. The full variable domain, in which reference TRBV5-1 and TRBJ2-1 provide the parts outside the CDR3, is KAGVTQTPRYLIKTRGQQVTLSCSPISGHRSVSWYQQTPGQGLQFLFEYFSETQRNKGNFPGRFSGRQFSNSRSEMNVSTLELGDSALYLCASSLDPTGFSYNEQFFGPGTRLTVL.

CDR3 sequence (DNA): TGTGCCAGCAGCCCAGGGACAGCCCAGATCAATGAAAAACTGTTTTTT. Encoded protein: CASSPGTAQINEKLFF. This chain uses TRBV7-9 with TRBJ1-4; 7 bases line up with TRBD1. This CDR3 contains 16 residues. Germline V gene sequence: CDR1 SEHNR, CDR2 FQNEAQ (reference sequence). V was pared by 5 bases and J by 5 bases, with 11 bases of the junction left unmatched.

This clone was observed once. The chain uses TRBV28 and TRBJ1-5; TRBD1 matches 7 bases. Unmatched junction bases numbered 5, after V lost 3 bases and J lost 6 bases. Per germline, CDR1 MDHEN and CDR2 SYDVKM. This CDR3 region has 14 residues. The DNA of the CDR3 is TGTGCCAGCAGTTTGAGTGCAGGGGGTCAGCCCCAGCATTTT. Protein product: CASSLSAGGQPQHF.

J is TRBJ1-4 and V is TRBV6-1; D gene uncertain. The V gene's germline CDR1 is MNHNS and CDR2 SASEGT. This CDR3 is built from 15 residues. V was cut by 7 bases and J by 5 bases, with 17 bases left in between. The CDR3 loop reads CASKWGGPANEKLFF. In nucleotides, the CDR3 is TGTGCCAGCAAGTGGGGAGGGCCGGCCAATGAAAAACTGTTTTTT.

The chain carries TRBV4-2 and TRBJ2-7; possibly TRBD1 for D (5 bases). CDR1 and CDR2 (germline): LGHNA, YNFKEQ. Trimming left V 0 bases short and J 8 bases short, with 17 bases between. CDR3 length equals 15 residues. CDR3 loop: CASSQDPGVREKQYF. Written as DNA, the CDR3 is TGTGCCAGCAGCCAAGACCCAGGTGTCAGGGAAAAGCAGTACTTC.

The chain couples TRBV7-3 to TRBJ1-5, with 7 bases identical to TRBD1. CDR3 length: 18 amino acids. J gave up 3 bases and V 4 bases, and 15 bases lay outside the gene matches. Per the germline V gene, CDR1 is SGHTA and CDR2 is FQGTGA. The CDR3: CASSSNRRGPWINQPQHF. The CDR3 DNA reads TGTGCCAGCAGCTCCAATAGGAGGGGGCCGTGGATCAATCAGCCCCAGCATTTT.

The CDR3 bases are TGTGCCAGCAGAAGACTAGCGGGAGGCTACAATGAGCAGTTCTTC. Residues: CASRRLAGGYNEQFF. The chain links TRBV7-9 to TRBJ2-1; 13 bases map to TRBD2. Losses at the gene ends were 6 bases for V and 3 bases for J; bases not matched to a gene: 2. Germline CDR1 is SEHNR and CDR2 is FQNEAQ (reference sequence). This CDR3 is 15 amino acids long. Using reference TRBV7-9 and TRBJ2-1 for the parts outside the CDR3, the full variable domain is DTGVSQNPRHKITKRGQNVTFRCDPISEHNRLYWYRQTLGQGPEFLTYFQNEAQLEKSRLLSDRFSAERPKGSFSTLEIQRTEQGDSAMYLCASRRLAGGYNEQFFGPGTRLTVL.

In its sample, this clone was seen once. This chain connects TRBV9 to TRBJ2-1; possible D gene TRBD2, 6 bases. The CDR3 consists of 15 residues. Germline assignment: CDR1 SGDLS and CDR2 YYNGEE. The V end lost 6 bases, the J end lost 10 bases, and 23 bases lay between the germline ends. The CDR3 sequence is CASNLGGNSWEEQFF. The DNA of the CDR3 is TGTGCCAGCAACCTCGGGGGAAATAGTTGGGAGGAGCAGTTCTTC.